The next 23 T cell receptor beta chains were all read from a single sample in a study of identical twins. TCRdb used MiXCR to reprocess the 5' RACE reads, holding one entry per CDR3 protein. The sample lists 1.5 million to 2 million distinct CDR3 sequences; roughly a third were seen once. The sample taken for sequencing was cord blood. These receptor sequences come from a newborn girl in good health.

This clonotype was counted at least ten times. J is TRBJ1-2 and V is TRBV6-6; maybe TRBD1 (5 bases). The CDR3 length is 12 residues. CDR1 is MNHNY, CDR2 SVGAGI, per germline (reference sequence). DNA of the CDR3: TGTGCACATAACACAGGTCAATCCGGCTACACCTTC. It codes for CAHNTGQSGYTF.

The chain links TRBV20-1 to TRBJ2-3, with D perhaps TRBD1 (6 bases). The germline CDR1 and CDR2 sequences are DFQATT and SNEGSKA (reference sequence). The CDR3 is 15 amino acids. V dropped 7 bases and J dropped 0 bases, with 17 bases sitting between them. This CDR3 is CSVQGQSGSTDTQYF. Written as DNA, the CDR3 is TGCAGTGTTCAAGGACAGTCAGGGAGCACAGATACGCAGTATTTT.

This clonotype appeared a few times. The chain links TRBV29-1 to TRBJ2-5, with D tentatively TRBD1 or TRBD2 (5 bases each). With 6 bases removed from V and 11 bases from J, the gap between germline ends came to 22 bases. Germline V gene lookup returns CDR1 SQVTM and CDR2 ANQGSEA. The CDR3 covers 13 residues. CDR3 loop: CSVPGPTLNEQYF. The CDR3 nucleotides are TGCAGCGTCCCGGGACCAACACTCAATGAGCAGTACTTC.

On this clonotype: Sequence at one end of the junction differs from germline and may be a read error. The rearrangement joins TRBV12-3 or TRBV12-4 to TRBJ2-1; D gene ambiguous. The CDR3 is 15 amino acids. CDR3 region: CAGSFGRSSYNEQFF. The CDR3 DNA follows: TGTGCCGGCAGTTTTGGGCGGAGCTCCTACAATGAGCAGTTCTTC.

The CDR3 spells CASSTRGQSSGNTIYF. Here the CDR3 DNA reads TGTGCCAGCAGCACGCGGGGACAGTCTTCTGGAAACACCATATATTTT. This rearrangement joins TRBV7-9 to TRBJ1-3, with TRBD1 matching 7 bases. The germline V gene has CDR1 SEHNR and CDR2 FQNEAQ (reference sequence). The CDR3 is made up of 16 amino acids. J gave up 1 base and V 5 bases, and 8 bases lay outside the gene matches.

This clonotype was counted only a few times. The gene calls are TRBV27 and TRBJ1-4; D possibly corresponds to TRBD1 (6 bases). From germline, CDR1 is MNHEY and CDR2 SMNVEV (reference sequence). This CDR3 is 14 amino acids long. V lost 6 bases, J lost 14 bases, and 22 bases lay in between. The CDR3 loop reads CASSLREGGGGLFF. CDR3 sequence (DNA): TGTGCCAGCAGCCTGAGGGAGGGAGGGGGTGGCCTGTTTTTT.

In this sample, this clonotype turned up a few times. The chain carries TRBV16 and TRBJ1-2, with D unresolved. The CDR3 extends over 13 amino acids. Per the germline V gene, CDR1 is KGHSY and CDR2 is FQNENV. The ends were cut back, 1 base at V and 2 bases at J, with 5 bases in the middle. The CDR3 sequence is CASSQLWNYGYTF. The CDR3 nucleotides are TGTGCCAGCAGCCAATTATGGAACTATGGCTACACCTTC.

V is TRBV11-2 and J is TRBJ1-6; D is possibly TRBD1 (5 bases). Germline loops: CDR1 SGHAT, CDR2 FQNNGV. The V and J ends lost 6 bases and 7 bases respectively, with 16 bases between them. The CDR3 is made up of 15 amino acids. The CDR3 DNA is TGTGCCAGCAGTTTATGGGACGGCTCCAATTCACCCCTCCACTTT. Its translation is CASSLWDGSNSPLHF. The variable domain in full, with the rest retrieved from reference TRBV11-2 and TRBJ1-6, is EAGVAQSPRYKIIEKRQSVAFWCNPISGHATLYWYQQILGQGPKLLIQFQNNGVVDDSQLPKDRFSAERLKGVDSTLKIQPAKLEDSAVYLCASSLWDGSNSPLHFGNGTRLTVT.

In the case of this clonotype: Sequence at one end of the junction differs from germline and may be a read error. The rearrangement links TRBV2 to TRBJ2-3; D may match TRBD1 or TRBD2 (5 bases each). Germline V CDR1 and CDR2: SNHLY, FYNNEI. The CDR3 consists of 16 residues. The CDR3 region is CASSIWDPFETDAQYF. Here the CDR3 DNA reads TGTGCCAGCAGTATTTGGGACCCCTTCGAGACAGATGCGCAGTATTTT.

This clonotype showed up just a few times. This chain connects TRBV20-1 to TRBJ2-6, with D possibly TRBD2 on 5 matching bases. The germline gives CDR1 DFQATT, CDR2 SNEGSKA (reference sequence). This CDR3 is built from 17 residues. The V end was cut by 0 bases, the J end by 0 bases, with 12 bases between. The CDR3 DNA reads TGCAGTGCTAGAGATGGGAGACACCCCTCTGGGGCCAACGTCCTGACTTTC. Encoded protein: CSARDGRHPSGANVLTF.

This clonotype was recorded a few times. V usage is TRBV19 and J usage is TRBJ1-2, with D perhaps matching TRBD1 (5 bases). Per the germline V gene, CDR1 is LNHDA and CDR2 is SQIVND (reference sequence). This CDR3 is 18 amino acids long. Trimming removed 3 bases at V and 0 bases at J, with 20 bases between. The CDR3 DNA follows: TGTGCCAGTAGTATGACCTTCGACAGCTACCTTACTAACTATGGCTACACCTTC. This encodes CASSMTFDSYLTNYGYTF.

This rearrangement joins TRBV5-1 to TRBJ2-5, with 7 bases matching TRBD2. The CDR3 spans 14 residues. V lost 2 bases, J lost 11 bases, and 12 bases stayed unmatched. Germline V gene sequence: CDR1 SGHRS, CDR2 YFSETQ. The CDR3 sequence is CASSFGAGVDEQYF. The CDR3 DNA reads TGCGCCAGCAGCTTCGGGGCGGGAGTCGATGAGCAGTACTTC.

The chain links TRBV5-1 to TRBJ1-2; tentatively, D is TRBD1 (5 bases). CDR1 SGHRS and CDR2 YFSETQ come from the germline V gene. CDR3 size: 13 residues. The germline V and J ends were trimmed by 6 bases and 8 bases, with 17 bases remaining between them. CDR3 loop: CASKGTREEGYTF. The DNA of the CDR3 is TGCGCCAGCAAGGGGACCAGGGAGGAAGGCTACACCTTC.

There are a few counts of this clonotype. The genes are TRBV4-2 and TRBJ2-6; D is undetermined. The CDR3 is 17 amino acids. Trimming removed 5 bases from V and 0 bases from J, with 14 bases in between. Germline V gene sequence: CDR1 LGHNA, CDR2 YNFKEQ. CDR3 sequence (DNA): TGTGCCAGCAGCTTCCCAAAGGCATCCTCTGGGGCCAACGTCCTGACTTTC. This gives the protein CASSFPKASSGANVLTF.

Only a few counts were recorded for this clonotype. The chain joins TRBV28 to TRBJ2-7, with D possibly called TRBD1 or TRBD2 (5 bases each). The CDR3 runs to 13 residues. Trimming took off 7 bases at V and 0 bases at J, with 10 bases between the two ends. Germline-derived CDR1 and CDR2 are MDHEN and SYDVKM. CDR3 sequence (DNA): TGTGCCAGCATGGGACCACGCTCCTACGAGCAGTACTTC. Amino acids: CASMGPRSYEQYF.

Ten or more counts support this clonotype. This chain links TRBV3-1 with TRBJ2-1; D call uncertain. V was shortened by 2 bases and J by 8 bases, with 4 bases between the two germline ends. The CDR3 runs to 11 residues. The germline V gene encodes CDR1 LGHDT and CDR2 YNNKEL (reference sequence). The CDR3 nucleotides read TGTGCCAGCAGCCAAATCCATGAGCAGTTCTTC. Encoded protein: CASSQIHEQFF.

This clonotype was seen repeatedly, ten times or more. The V gene is TRBV9, the J gene TRBJ2-1, with 10 bases lining up with TRBD2. The trim removed 2 bases at V and 0 bases at J, leaving 2 bases unmatched. Germline assignment: CDR1 SGDLS and CDR2 YYNGEE. The CDR3 extends over 16 amino acids. The CDR3 reads CASSVGLASSYNEQFF. DNA for the CDR3: TGTGCCAGCAGCGTGGGACTAGCGAGCTCCTACAATGAGCAGTTCTTC.

This clonotype was observed a handful of times. V usage is TRBV27 and J usage is TRBJ1-6; 7 nucleotides line up with TRBD1. Germline V lookup: CDR1 MNHEY, CDR2 SMNVEV (reference sequence). J lost 0 bases, V lost 4 bases, and 6 bases had no gene match. This CDR3 is built from 17 residues. This chain's CDR3 is CASSSSTGTSYNSPLHF. CDR3 in DNA: TGTGCCAGCAGTTCCTCGACAGGGACCTCCTATAATTCACCCCTCCACTTT.

This clonotype has at least ten counts. The V and J genes are TRBV10-3 and TRBJ2-5; D unresolved. Trimming removed 4 bases from V and 1 base from J, with 10 bases in between. Germline assignment: CDR1 ENHRY and CDR2 SYGVKD. This CDR3 is 14 amino acids long. The CDR3 region is CAISAGKTQETQYF. The CDR3 nucleotides are TGTGCCATCAGTGCCGGCAAGACCCAAGAGACCCAGTACTTC.

This clonotype was detected only a few times. V usage is TRBV19 and J usage is TRBJ2-7; 10 bases agree with TRBD1. Germline values: CDR1 LNHDA, CDR2 SQIVND (reference sequence). After removal of 4 bases from V and 3 bases from J, the junction contained 6 bases not matched to a gene. This CDR3 contains 15 residues. The CDR3 loop reads CASSTYGTGDYEQYF. The CDR3 DNA sequence: TGTGCCAGTAGTACCTACGGGACAGGGGACTACGAGCAGTACTTC.

The CDR3 loop is CASSLTGVYNQPQHF. CDR3 in DNA: TGCGCCAGCAGCTTGACGGGGGTGTACAATCAGCCCCAGCATTTT. This chain uses TRBV5-1 with TRBJ1-5; tentatively, D is TRBD1 (5 bases). Germline CDR1 is SGHRS and CDR2 is YFSETQ. The CDR3 length is 15 residues. The V and J ends lost 1 base and 3 bases respectively, with 11 bases between them. The full variable domain, in which reference TRBV5-1 and TRBJ1-5 provide the parts outside the CDR3, is KAGVTQTPRYLIKTRGQQVTLSCSPISGHRSVSWYQQTPGQGLQFLFEYFSETQRNKGNFPGRFSGRQFSNSRSEMNVSTLELGDSALYLCASSLTGVYNQPQHFGDGTRLSIL.

This clonotype was recorded at least ten times. The V gene is TRBV2, the J gene TRBJ2-5; no clear D. From germline, CDR1 is SNHLY and CDR2 FYNNEI. CDR3 length equals 12 residues. Trimming took 7 bases from V and 2 from J, leaving 8 bases between them. The CDR3 DNA sequence: TGTGCCAGCACTAGGGATCAAGAGACCCAGTACTTC. Translation: CASTRDQETQYF.

The gene calls are TRBV12-5 and TRBJ2-3; D is uncertain. V lost 1 base and J lost 8, with 7 bases in between. This CDR3 region has 12 residues. CDR1 is LGHNT, CDR2 FRNRAP, per germline. The CDR3, as DNA: TGTGCTAGTGGTTTGGGGTTCGGTACGCAGTATTTT. Amino acids: CASGLGFGTQYF.